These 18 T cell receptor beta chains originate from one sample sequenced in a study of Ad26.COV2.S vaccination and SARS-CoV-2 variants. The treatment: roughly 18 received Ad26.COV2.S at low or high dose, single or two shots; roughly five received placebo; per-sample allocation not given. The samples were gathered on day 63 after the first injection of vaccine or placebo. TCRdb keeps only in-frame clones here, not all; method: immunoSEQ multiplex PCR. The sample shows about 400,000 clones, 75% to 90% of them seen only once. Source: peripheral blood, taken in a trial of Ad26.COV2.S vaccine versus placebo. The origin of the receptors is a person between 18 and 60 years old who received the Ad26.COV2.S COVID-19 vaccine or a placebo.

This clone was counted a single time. This CDR3 reads CASSLVAKGTNTIYF. The CDR3, as DNA: TGTGCCAGCAGCTTAGTCGCCAAGGGTACTAACACCATATATTTT. The chain links TRBV11-2 to TRBJ1-3; the D is unclear. From germline, CDR1 is SGHAT and CDR2 FQNNGV. This CDR3 contains 15 residues. Trimming left V 1 base short and J 7 bases short, with 14 bases between. The full variable domain, completed using reference TRBV11-2 and TRBJ1-3, is EAGVAQSPRYKIIEKRQSVAFWCNPISGHATLYWYQQILGQGPKLLIQFQNNGVVDDSQLPKDRFSAERLKGVDSTLKIQPAKLEDSAVYLCASSLVAKGTNTIYFGEGSWLTVV.

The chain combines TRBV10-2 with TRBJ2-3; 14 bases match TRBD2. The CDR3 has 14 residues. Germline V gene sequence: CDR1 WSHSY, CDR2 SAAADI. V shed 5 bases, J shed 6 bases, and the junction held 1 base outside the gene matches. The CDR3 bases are TGCGCCAGCAGTCGGACTAGCGGGGGGGATACGCAGTATTTT. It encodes CASSRTSGGDTQYF.

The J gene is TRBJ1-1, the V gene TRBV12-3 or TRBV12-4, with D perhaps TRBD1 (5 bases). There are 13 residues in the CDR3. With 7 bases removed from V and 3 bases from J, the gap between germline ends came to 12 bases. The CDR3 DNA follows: TGTGCCAGCATGTCAGGGCGGTACACTGAAGCTTTCTTT. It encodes CASMSGRYTEAFF.

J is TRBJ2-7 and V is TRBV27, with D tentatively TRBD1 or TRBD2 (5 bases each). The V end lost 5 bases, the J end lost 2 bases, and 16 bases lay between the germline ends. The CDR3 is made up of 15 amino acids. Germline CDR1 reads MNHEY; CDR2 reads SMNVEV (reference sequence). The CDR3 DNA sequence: TGTGCCAGCAGTCGTGAAGGGACGTTACCCTACGAGCAGTACTTC. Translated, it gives CASSREGTLPYEQYF.

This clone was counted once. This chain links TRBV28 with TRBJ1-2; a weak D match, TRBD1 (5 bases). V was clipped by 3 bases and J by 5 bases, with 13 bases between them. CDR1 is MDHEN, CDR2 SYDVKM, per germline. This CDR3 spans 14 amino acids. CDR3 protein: CASSFPQGWYGYTF. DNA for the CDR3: TGTGCCAGCAGTTTCCCGCAGGGATGGTATGGCTACACCTTC.

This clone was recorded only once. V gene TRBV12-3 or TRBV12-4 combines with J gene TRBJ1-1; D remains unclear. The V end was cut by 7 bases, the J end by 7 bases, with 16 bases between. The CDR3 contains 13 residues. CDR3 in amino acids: CASTPVYRVEAFF. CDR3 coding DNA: TGTGCCAGCACCCCGGTTTATAGAGTTGAAGCTTTCTTT.

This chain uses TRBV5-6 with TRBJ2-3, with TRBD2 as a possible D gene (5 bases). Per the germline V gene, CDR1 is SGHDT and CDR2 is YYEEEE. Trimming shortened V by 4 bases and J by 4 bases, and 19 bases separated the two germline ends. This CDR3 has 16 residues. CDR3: CASSTLPGFESDTQYF. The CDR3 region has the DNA TGTGCCAGCAGCACCCTACCGGGATTCGAATCAGATACGCAGTATTTT.

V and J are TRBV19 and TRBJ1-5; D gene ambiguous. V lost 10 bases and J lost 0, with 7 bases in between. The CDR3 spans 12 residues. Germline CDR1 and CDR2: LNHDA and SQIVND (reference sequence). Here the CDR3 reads CATYYSNQPQHF. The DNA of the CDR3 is TGTGCCACCTACTATAGCAATCAGCCCCAGCATTTT.

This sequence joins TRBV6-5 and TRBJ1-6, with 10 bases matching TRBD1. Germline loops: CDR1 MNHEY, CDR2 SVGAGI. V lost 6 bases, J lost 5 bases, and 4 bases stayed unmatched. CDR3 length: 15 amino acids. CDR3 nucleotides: TGTGCCAGCAGGCGACAGGGGGCGGATAATTCACCCCTCCACTTT. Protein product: CASRRQGADNSPLHF.

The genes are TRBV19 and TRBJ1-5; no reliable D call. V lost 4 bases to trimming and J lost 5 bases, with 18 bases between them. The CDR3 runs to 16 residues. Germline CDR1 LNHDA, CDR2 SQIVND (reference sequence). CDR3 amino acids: CASSTLTEGEHQPQHF. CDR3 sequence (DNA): TGTGCCAGTAGTACCTTGACGGAAGGAGAACATCAGCCCCAGCATTTT. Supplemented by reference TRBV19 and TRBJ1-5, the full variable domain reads DGGITQSPKYLFRKEGQNVTLSCEQNLNHDAMYWYRQDPGQGLRLIYYSQIVNDFQKGDIAEGYSVSREKKESFPLTVTSAQKNPTAFYLCASSTLTEGEHQPQHFGDGTRLSIL.

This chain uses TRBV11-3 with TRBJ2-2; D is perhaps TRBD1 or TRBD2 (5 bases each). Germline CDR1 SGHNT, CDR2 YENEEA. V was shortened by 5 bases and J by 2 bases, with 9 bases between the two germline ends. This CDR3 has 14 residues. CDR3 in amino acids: CASSPGPNTGELFF. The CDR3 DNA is TGTGCCAGCAGCCCGGGACCCAACACCGGGGAGCTGTTTTTT.

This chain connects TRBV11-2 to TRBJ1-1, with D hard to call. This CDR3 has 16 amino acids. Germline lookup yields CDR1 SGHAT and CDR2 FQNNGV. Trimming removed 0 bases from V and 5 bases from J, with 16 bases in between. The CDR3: CASSLDRGPIETEAFF. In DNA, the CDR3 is TGTGCCAGCAGCTTAGATCGAGGGCCAATCGAAACTGAAGCTTTCTTT.

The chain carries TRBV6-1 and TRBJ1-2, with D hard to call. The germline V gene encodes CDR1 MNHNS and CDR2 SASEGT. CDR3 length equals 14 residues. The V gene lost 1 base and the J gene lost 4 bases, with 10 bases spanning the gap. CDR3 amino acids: CASSEGRSVYGYTF. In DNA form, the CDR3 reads TGTGCCAGCAGTGAAGGGCGTAGTGTCTATGGCTACACCTTC.

The CDR3 protein is CASSSGKVPYEQYF. The CDR3 DNA reads TGTGCCAGCTCCTCAGGGAAGGTTCCTTACGAGCAGTACTTC. V and J are TRBV19 and TRBJ2-7, with D tentatively TRBD1 (5 bases). V lost 9 bases, J lost 4 bases, and 19 bases lay in between. Germline V CDR1 and CDR2: LNHDA, SQIVND (reference sequence). The CDR3 runs 14 residues.

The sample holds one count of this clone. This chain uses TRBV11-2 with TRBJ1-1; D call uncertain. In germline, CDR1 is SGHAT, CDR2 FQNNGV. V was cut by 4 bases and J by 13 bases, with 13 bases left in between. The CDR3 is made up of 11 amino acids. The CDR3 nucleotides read TGTGCCAGCAGCTCTACGGGGTACGGTTTCTTT. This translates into CASSSTGYGFF.

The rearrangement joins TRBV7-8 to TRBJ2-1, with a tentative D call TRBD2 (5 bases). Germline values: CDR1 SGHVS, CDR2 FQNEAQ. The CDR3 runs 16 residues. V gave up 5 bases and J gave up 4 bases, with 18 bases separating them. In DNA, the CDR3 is TGTGCCAGCAGCCCCCTAACCGGGGAGTTTTACAATGAGCAGTTCTTC. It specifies CASSPLTGEFYNEQFF.

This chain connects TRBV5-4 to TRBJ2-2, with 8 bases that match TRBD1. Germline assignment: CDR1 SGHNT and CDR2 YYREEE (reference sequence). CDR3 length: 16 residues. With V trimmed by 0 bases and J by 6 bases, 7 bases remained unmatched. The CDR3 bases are TGTGCCAGCAGCTTGGAGACCGGGACAGGATCCGGGGAGCTGTTTTTT. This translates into CASSLETGTGSGELFF.

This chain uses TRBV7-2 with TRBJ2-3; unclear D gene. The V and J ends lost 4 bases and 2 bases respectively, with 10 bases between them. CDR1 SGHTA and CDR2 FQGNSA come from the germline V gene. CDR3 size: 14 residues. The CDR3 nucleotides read TGTGCCAGCAGCTCGACCCGAACCACAGATACGCAGTATTTT. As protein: CASSSTRTTDTQYF.